The clone carrying this T cell receptor (beta chain) showed up just once. Antigen specificity is unknown. The CDR3 sequence is 14 residues long. Looked up from germline, CDR1 is LGHDT and CDR2 is YNNKEL (reference sequence). Trimming took 8 bases from V and 0 from J; bases not matched to a gene: 6. This entry belongs to a study of T-cell memory formation after mild COVID-19. The overall study: In these data, TCR clusters were largely donor specific.

General observations from the study: From day 15 to 85, contracting clones were balanced between CD4 and CD8, whereas later expanders leaned toward CD4+. Several responding clones turned up in pre-infection memory, indicating that cross-reactive memory may have taken part.

TCRdb processed the 5' RACE reads anew with MiXCR; each CDR3 protein has one entry. The sample contains fewer than 550,000 distinct CDR3 sequences, 15% to 25% of which appear only once. This sequence originates from an adult woman who had mild COVID-19 (a few samples of this study predate the infection). Cell type and time point are not known. The sample taken for sequencing was PBMCs or a T cell subset sorted from them (not recorded which). J is TRBJ2-7 and V is TRBV3-1, with TRBD2 matching 8 bases. The CDR3 DNA follows: TGTGCCAGCGGGGTAGCGGGGAGCTCCTACGAGCAGTACTTC. It yields the protein CASGVAGSSYEQYF.